One and the same sample provided the 26 T cell receptor beta chains below, sequenced in a study of spatial heterogeneity in lung cancer. The antigens of these receptors remain unknown. TCRdb redid the calling of the 5' RACE reads with MiXCR, one entry per CDR3 protein. The table lists about 22,000 distinct CDR3 sequences, under 9.5% of them singletons. Time point noted: sample taken at primary tumor resection. Points from the study as a whole: Mutation tallies in tumors tracked expanded intratumoral alpha and beta TCR counts.

The sample was lung tumor tissue, taken at surgery. The receptors were gathered from a male donor with early-stage non-small cell lung cancer.

This clonotype is categorized as medium-sized. The J gene is TRBJ2-1, the V gene TRBV5-1; D not certain. Trimming took off 0 bases at V and 9 bases at J, with 10 bases between the two ends. CDR1 SGHRS and CDR2 YFSETQ come from the germline V gene. The CDR3 consists of 13 residues. CDR3 in DNA: TGCGCCAGCAGCTTGGAGGGCCCGGGTGAGCAGTTCTTC. Protein sequence: CASSLEGPGEQFF. Complete variable domain (other parts from reference TRBV5-1 and TRBJ2-1): KAGVTQTPRYLIKTRGQQVTLSCSPISGHRSVSWYQQTPGQGLQFLFEYFSETQRNKGNFPGRFSGRQFSNSRSEMNVSTLELGDSALYLCASSLEGPGEQFFGPGTRLTVL.

The table lists this clonotype with many counts. The chain joins TRBV28 to TRBJ2-4; D not certain. The V and J ends lost 7 bases and 0 bases respectively, with 16 bases between them. The length of the CDR3 is 16 residues. Germline CDR1 and CDR2: MDHEN and SYDVKM. The CDR3 region has the DNA TGTGCCAGCATGTCCCTGGCAGCACTAGCCAAAAACATTCAGTACTTC. Protein sequence: CASMSLAALAKNIQYF. Full variable domain (missing parts from reference TRBV28 and TRBJ2-4): DVKVTQSSRYLVKRTGEKVFLECVQDMDHENMFWYRQDPGLGLRLIYFSYDVKMKEKGDIPEGYSVSREKKERFSLILESASTNQTSMYLCASMSLAALAKNIQYFGAGTRLSVL.

In its sample, this clonotype was seen many times. This chain connects TRBV29-1 to TRBJ2-7; maybe TRBD2 (5 bases). The V end lost 7 bases, the J end lost 4 bases, and 14 bases lay between the germline ends. The germline CDR1 and CDR2 sequences are SQVTM and ANQGSEA. CDR3 size: 12 residues. The CDR3 coding sequence is TGCAGCGGAGGGCGCGGAATGTACGAGCAGTACTTC. Amino acid sequence: CSGGRGMYEQYF.

This clonotype appeared a few times. The V call is TRBV7-3, the J call TRBJ2-2, with D unresolved. Trimming removed 4 bases at V and 2 bases at J, with 5 bases between. Germline V lookup: CDR1 SGHTA, CDR2 FQGTGA. The CDR3 has 13 amino acids. The DNA of the CDR3 is TGTGCCAGCAGCTCTACTAACACCGGGGAGCTGTTTTTT. Translation: CASSSTNTGELFF.

This clonotype has a count of ten or more. The chain combines TRBV28 with TRBJ2-5, with 8 bases fitting TRBD1. The CDR3 has 14 amino acids. V lost 2 bases and J lost 5; bases outside the gene matches: 4. Germline values: CDR1 MDHEN, CDR2 SYDVKM. The CDR3 nucleotides read TGTGCCAGCAGTTTACAGGGGGCGCGGGAGACCCAGTACTTC. Its translation is CASSLQGARETQYF.

This clonotype was observed at least ten times. The chain combines TRBV7-2 with TRBJ2-1; D call uncertain. The CDR3 sequence is 13 residues long. Germline V gene lookup returns CDR1 SGHTA and CDR2 FQGNSA. V lost 3 bases and J lost 13, with 16 bases in between. The CDR3 bases are TGTGCCAGCAGCTTGGGCCCCCAGGCCGCCCAGTTCTTC. It is translated as CASSLGPQAAQFF.

The sample holds many counts of this clonotype. This chain uses TRBV12-3 or TRBV12-4 with TRBJ2-6, with TRBD1 matching over 9 bases. CDR3 length equals 16 residues. The V and J ends lost 5 bases and 2 bases, in that order; junction bases with no gene match: 4. The CDR3 DNA sequence: TGTGCCAGCAGTCCGGGGACAGGGACTGGGGCCAACGTCCTGACTTTC. Protein sequence: CASSPGTGTGANVLTF.

In its sample, this clonotype was seen many times. This chain joins TRBV29-1 and TRBJ2-2, with 7 positions matching TRBD1. The V and J ends lost 7 bases and 1 base, in that order; junction bases with no gene match: 9. This CDR3 is built from 15 residues. Germline loops: CDR1 SQVTM, CDR2 ANQGSEA. The CDR3 DNA reads TGCAGCGCCCGGACAGGCTTACTGAACACCGGGGAGCTGTTTTTT. This codes for CSARTGLLNTGELFF.

A note on this clonotype: This may arise from a read error, as a much more abundant clone is one base away. V gene TRBV6-1 combines with J gene TRBJ2-1; 9 positions agree with TRBD1. In germline, CDR1 is MNHNS, CDR2 SASEGT. The CDR3 is 15 amino acids. Trimming at V came to 7 bases and at J to 8 bases, leaving 12 bases not matched to a gene. The CDR3 protein is CASNALPGTGYEQFF. The DNA of the CDR3 is TGTGCCAGCAATGCGCTCCCGGGGACAGGGTATGAGCAGTTCTTC.

V gene TRBV27 combines with J gene TRBJ2-7; D is undetermined. V was clipped by 4 bases and J by 0 bases, with 13 bases between them. The CDR3 length is 15 residues. Germline CDR1 MNHEY, CDR2 SMNVEV (reference sequence). The CDR3 protein is CASSSPGGSSYEQYF. In DNA, the CDR3 is TGTGCCAGCAGTTCCCCCGGTGGCAGCTCCTACGAGCAGTACTTC.

This clonotype showed up just a few times. The rearrangement joins TRBV5-6 to TRBJ1-6; 9 bases are shared with TRBD1. V lost 4 bases and J lost 9; bases outside the gene matches: 11. Germline CDR1 is SGHDT and CDR2 is YYEEEE. The CDR3 consists of 16 residues. CDR3 DNA: TGTGCCAGCAGCACGGACAGGGGAAGAATTGGTTCACCCCTCCACTTT. Its protein is CASSTDRGRIGSPLHF.

This clonotype was detected many times. This chain connects TRBV28 to TRBJ1-5, with 7 bases fitting TRBD1. The CDR3 runs to 14 residues. CDR1 and CDR2 from the germline V gene are MDHEN and SYDVKM. The V segment lost 1 base and the J segment 5 bases; nucleotides outside the gene matches: 2. The CDR3 is CASSLYQGDQPQHF. CDR3 bases: TGTGCCAGCAGTTTATATCAGGGGGATCAGCCCCAGCATTTT.

There are a few counts of this clonotype. V and J are TRBV7-8 and TRBJ2-5, with 15 bases lining up with TRBD2. Trimming removed 7 bases from V and 5 bases from J; junction bases left unmatched: 8. The CDR3 spans 16 residues. The germline CDR1 and CDR2 sequences are SGHVS and FQNEAQ. The CDR3 reads CASTIGLAGGRETQYF. In DNA form, the CDR3 reads TGTGCCAGCACCATTGGACTAGCGGGGGGGCGGGAGACCCAGTACTTC.

This clonotype showed up many times. The chain links TRBV20-1 to TRBJ2-4; 13 bases line up with TRBD2. The V gene end was trimmed by 5 bases and the J gene end by 8 bases; junction bases not matched to a gene: 6. The CDR3 runs to 14 residues. The germline CDR1 and CDR2 sequences are DFQATT and SNEGSKA (reference sequence). CDR3 DNA sequence: TGCAGTGCTGCACTAGCGGGAGGGAGGCACATTCAGTACTTC. It encodes CSAALAGGRHIQYF.

By sample fraction, this clonotype is medium-sized. This chain uses TRBV28 with TRBJ2-3, with D possibly matching TRBD2 (7 bases). Germline lookup yields CDR1 MDHEN and CDR2 SYDVKM. V was clipped by 2 bases and J by 0 bases, with 12 bases between them. This CDR3 spans 16 amino acids. The chain's CDR3 is CASSLPWGGSTDTQYF. In DNA, the CDR3 is TGTGCCAGCAGTTTACCTTGGGGGGGCAGCACAGATACGCAGTATTTT.

The table lists this clonotype with many counts. The rearrangement uses TRBV28 and TRBJ2-6, with D perhaps matching TRBD1 (6 bases). The CDR3 consists of 17 residues. Germline lookup yields CDR1 MDHEN and CDR2 SYDVKM. Trimming pared 0 bases from V and 0 bases from J, leaving 9 bases between. The CDR3 coding sequence is TGTGCCAGCAGTTTATGGGACAGCATCTCTGGGGCCAACGTCCTGACTTTC. Translation gives CASSLWDSISGANVLTF.

This clonotype was seen at least ten times. This chain links TRBV28 with TRBJ2-3, with 9 bases matching TRBD1. The CDR3 has 13 residues. J was trimmed by 7 bases and V by 5 bases; bases with no gene match: 4. Germline assignment: CDR1 MDHEN and CDR2 SYDVKM. CDR3 amino acids: CASSGTGLNTQYF. The CDR3 bases are TGTGCCAGCAGTGGGACAGGGCTAAATACGCAGTATTTT.

This clonotype was seen ten or more times. The V call is TRBV30, the J call TRBJ2-1; 8 nucleotides agree with TRBD2. Germline lookup yields CDR1 GTSNPN and CDR2 SVGIG (reference sequence). V was clipped by 5 bases and J by 9 bases; unmatched bases: 18. The CDR3 consists of 16 residues. This CDR3 is CAWGIFASGRAREQFF. In nucleotides, the CDR3 is TGTGCCTGGGGGATATTCGCTAGCGGGCGAGCACGTGAGCAGTTCTTC.

The J gene is TRBJ1-3, the V gene TRBV20-1; the D is unclear. Deletions cut 0 bases from V and 0 bases from J, with 12 bases between. The length of the CDR3 is 16 residues. The germline CDR1 and CDR2 sequences are DFQATT and SNEGSKA (reference sequence). DNA of the CDR3: TGCAGTGCTAGAGATCGCGCAGCCTTCTCTGGAAACACCATATATTTT. Translating gives CSARDRAAFSGNTIYF.

The chain has TRBV10-1 and TRBJ2-2; possible D gene TRBD2, 5 bases. Trimming removed 3 bases from V and 7 bases from J, with 12 bases in between. This CDR3 has 14 amino acids. The germline V gene has CDR1 WNHNN and CDR2 SYGVQD (reference sequence). CDR3 DNA: TGCGCCAGCAGTGATCTTACTAGTGGCGGGGAGCTGTTTTTT. It encodes CASSDLTSGGELFF.

This clonotype was counted at least ten times. The chain is built from TRBV12-3 or TRBV12-4 and TRBJ1-1; D ambiguous. This CDR3 comprises 11 residues. V lost 7 bases and J 2 bases, leaving 5 bases between the germline ends. CDR3 sequence: CASIGNTEAFF. The CDR3 region has the DNA TGTGCCAGCATCGGTAACACTGAAGCTTTCTTT.

This clonotype was recorded at least ten times. The chain links TRBV30 to TRBJ2-3; D unresolved. The CDR3 runs to 13 residues. V lost 0 bases and J 0 bases, leaving 4 bases between the germline ends. Germline CDR1 and CDR2: GTSNPN and SVGIG (reference sequence). The CDR3 DNA is TGTGCCTGGAGTGTAGGGAGCACAGATACGCAGTATTTT. This translates into CAWSVGSTDTQYF.

This clonotype was recorded at least ten times. The CDR3 nucleotides are TGCAGTGCCCCGGTCACTAGCGGAATTATAGCCTACGAGCAGTACTTC. Its protein is CSAPVTSGIIAYEQYF. This sequence joins TRBV20-1 and TRBJ2-7, with TRBD2 matching over 8 bases. Germline CDR1 is DFQATT and CDR2 is SNEGSKA (reference sequence). V was pared by 6 bases and J by 2 bases, with 15 bases of the junction left unmatched. This CDR3 has 16 residues.

V gene TRBV15 combines with J gene TRBJ2-3, with D possibly TRBD2 on 7 matching bases. The CDR3 covers 14 residues. Germline CDR1 LNHNV, CDR2 YYDKDF (reference sequence). V was trimmed by 8 bases and J by 2 bases, leaving 14 bases between them. This CDR3 reads CATRRAGATDTQYF. CDR3 in DNA: TGTGCCACCCGTAGGGCGGGGGCCACAGATACGCAGTATTTT. The entire variable domain, with the rest obtained from reference TRBV15 and TRBJ2-3, is as follows: DAMVIQNPRYQVTQFGKPVTLSCSQTLNHNVMYWYQQKSSQAPKLLFHYYDKDFNNEADTPDNFQSRRPNTSFCFLDIRSPGLGDTAMYLCATRRAGATDTQYFGPGTRLTVL.

This clonotype was counted at least ten times. V is TRBV24-1 and J is TRBJ2-1; TRBD1 matches 8 bases. CDR1 is KGHDR and CDR2 is SFDVKD in the germline V gene. The J segment lost 6 bases and the V segment lost 9 bases, leaving 9 bases of the junction unmatched. This CDR3 comprises 14 residues. The CDR3 nucleotides read TGTGCCACCGGGTCCGGACAGGGAGGCAATGAGCAGTTCTTC. It translates to CATGSGQGGNEQFF.

This clonotype was detected many times. The CDR3 nucleotides are TGTGCCAGTATCCTAAAGGGCGTCCAAGAGACCCAGTACTTC. Its protein is CASILKGVQETQYF. The chain couples TRBV19 to TRBJ2-5, with unresolved D. V was pared by 7 bases and J by 1 base, with 13 bases between. The CDR3 covers 14 residues. In germline, CDR1 is LNHDA, CDR2 SQIVND (reference sequence). Combining the CDR3 with reference TRBV19 and TRBJ2-5 gives the whole variable domain DGGITQSPKYLFRKEGQNVTLSCEQNLNHDAMYWYRQDPGQGLRLIYYSQIVNDFQKGDIAEGYSVSREKKESFPLTVTSAQKNPTAFYLCASILKGVQETQYFGPGTRLLVL.